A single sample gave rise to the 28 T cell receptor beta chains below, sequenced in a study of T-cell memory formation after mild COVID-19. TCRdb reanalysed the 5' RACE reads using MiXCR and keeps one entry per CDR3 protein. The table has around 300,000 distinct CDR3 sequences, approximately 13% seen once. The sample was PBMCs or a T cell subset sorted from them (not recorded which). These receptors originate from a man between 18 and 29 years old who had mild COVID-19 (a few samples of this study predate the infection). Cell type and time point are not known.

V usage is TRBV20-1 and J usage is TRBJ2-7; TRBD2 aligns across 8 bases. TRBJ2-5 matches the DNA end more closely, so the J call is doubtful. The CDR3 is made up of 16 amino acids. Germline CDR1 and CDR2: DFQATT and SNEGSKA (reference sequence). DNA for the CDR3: TGCAGTGCTAGAAATTGGACTAGCAGGGGTAGGGAGACCCAGTACTTC. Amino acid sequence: CSARNWTSRGRETQYF.

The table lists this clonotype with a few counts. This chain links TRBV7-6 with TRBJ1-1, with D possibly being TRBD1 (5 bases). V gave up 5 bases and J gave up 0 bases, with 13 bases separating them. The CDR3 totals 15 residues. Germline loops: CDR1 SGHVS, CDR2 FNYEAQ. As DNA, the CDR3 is TGTGCCAGCAGCCCAGGGTTTCACATGAACACTGAAGCTTTCTTT. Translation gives CASSPGFHMNTEAFF.

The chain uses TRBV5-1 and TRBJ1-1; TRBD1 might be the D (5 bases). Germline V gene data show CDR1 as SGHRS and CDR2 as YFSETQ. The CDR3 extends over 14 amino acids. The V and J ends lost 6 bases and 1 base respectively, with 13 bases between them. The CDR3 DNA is TGCGCCAGCAAACGGGGCACGGGGAACACTGAAGCTTTCTTT. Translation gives CASKRGTGNTEAFF.

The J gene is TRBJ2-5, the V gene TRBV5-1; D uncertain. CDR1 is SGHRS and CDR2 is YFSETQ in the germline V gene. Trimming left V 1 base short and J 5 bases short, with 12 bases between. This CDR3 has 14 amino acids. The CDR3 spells CASSLSVVGETQYF. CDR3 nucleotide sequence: TGCGCCAGCAGCTTGTCAGTGGTAGGGGAGACCCAGTACTTC.

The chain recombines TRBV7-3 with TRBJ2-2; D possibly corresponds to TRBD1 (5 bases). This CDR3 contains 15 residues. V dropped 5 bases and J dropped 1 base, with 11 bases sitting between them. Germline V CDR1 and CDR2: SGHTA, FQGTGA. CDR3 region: CASSPGHVNTGELFF. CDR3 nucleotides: TGTGCCAGCAGCCCCGGACACGTGAACACCGGGGAGCTGTTTTTT.

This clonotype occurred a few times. CDR3 sequence reads: CASSGTGGTYEQYV. The CDR3 DNA follows: TGTGCCAGCAGCGGAACAGGGGGAACCTACGAGCAGTACGTC. V and J are TRBV5-4 and TRBJ2-7; 8 bases map to TRBD1. Trimming removed 4 bases from V and 2 bases from J; junction bases left unmatched: 5. There are 14 residues in the CDR3. CDR1 is SGHNT and CDR2 is YYREEE in the germline V gene (reference sequence).

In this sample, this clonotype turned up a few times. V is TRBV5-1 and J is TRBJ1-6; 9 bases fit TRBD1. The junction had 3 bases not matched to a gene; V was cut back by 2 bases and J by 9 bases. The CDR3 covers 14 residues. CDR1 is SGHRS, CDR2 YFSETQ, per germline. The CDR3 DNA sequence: TGCGCCAGCAGCTTAGGACAGGGGATTTCACCCCTCCACTTT. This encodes CASSLGQGISPLHF.

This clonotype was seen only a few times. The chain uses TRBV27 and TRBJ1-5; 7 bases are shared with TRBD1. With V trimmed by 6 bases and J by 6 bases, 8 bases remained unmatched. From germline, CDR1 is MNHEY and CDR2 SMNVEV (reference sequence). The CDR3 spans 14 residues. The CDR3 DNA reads TGTGCCAGCAGCCGACAGGGTGGCAGTCAGCCCCAGCATTTT. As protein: CASSRQGGSQPQHF.

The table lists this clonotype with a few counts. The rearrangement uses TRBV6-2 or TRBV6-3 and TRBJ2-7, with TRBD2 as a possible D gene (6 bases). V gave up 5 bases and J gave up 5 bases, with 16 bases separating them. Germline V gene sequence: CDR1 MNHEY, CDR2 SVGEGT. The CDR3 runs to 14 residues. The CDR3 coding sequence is TGTGCCAGCAGTAACGCCGGGACTCTCAACGAGCAGTACGTC. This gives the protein CASSNAGTLNEQYV.

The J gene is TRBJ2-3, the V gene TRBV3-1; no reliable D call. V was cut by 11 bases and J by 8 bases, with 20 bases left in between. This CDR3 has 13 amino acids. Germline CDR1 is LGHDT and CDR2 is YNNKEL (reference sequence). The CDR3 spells CASGPLGTGTQYF. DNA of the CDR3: TGTGCCTCTGGGCCCCTTGGTACGGGTACGCAGTATTTT.

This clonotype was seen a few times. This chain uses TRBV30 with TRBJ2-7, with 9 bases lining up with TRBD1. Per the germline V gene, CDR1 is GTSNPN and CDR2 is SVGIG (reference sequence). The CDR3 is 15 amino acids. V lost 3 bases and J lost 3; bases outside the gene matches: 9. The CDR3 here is CAWSYGQGSNYEQYF. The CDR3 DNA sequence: TGTGCCTGGAGCTACGGACAGGGGAGCAACTACGAGCAGTACTTC.

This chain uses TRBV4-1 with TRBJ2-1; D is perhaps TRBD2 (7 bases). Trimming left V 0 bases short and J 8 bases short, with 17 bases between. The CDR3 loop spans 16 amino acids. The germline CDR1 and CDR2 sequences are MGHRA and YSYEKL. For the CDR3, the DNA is TGCGCCAGCAGCCAAGATCCGGGGGGCCAGTCACATGAGCAGTTCTTC. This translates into CASSQDPGGQSHEQFF.

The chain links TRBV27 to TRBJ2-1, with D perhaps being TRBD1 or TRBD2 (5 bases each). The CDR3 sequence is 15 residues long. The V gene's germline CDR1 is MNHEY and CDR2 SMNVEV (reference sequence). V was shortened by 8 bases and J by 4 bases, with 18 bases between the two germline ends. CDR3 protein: CASQTRGSTYNEQFF. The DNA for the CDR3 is TGTGCCAGCCAAACCCGGGGCTCGACGTACAATGAGCAGTTCTTC.

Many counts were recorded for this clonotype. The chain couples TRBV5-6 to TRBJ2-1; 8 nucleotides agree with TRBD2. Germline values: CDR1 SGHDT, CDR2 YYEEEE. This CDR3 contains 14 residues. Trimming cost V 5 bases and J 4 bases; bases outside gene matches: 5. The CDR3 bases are TGTGCCAGCAGTGGCGGGGGGCCGTACAATGAGCAGTTCTTC. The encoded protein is CASSGGGPYNEQFF. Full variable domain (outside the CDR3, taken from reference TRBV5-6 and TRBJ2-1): DAGVTQSPTHLIKTRGQQVTLRCSPKSGHDTVSWYQQALGQGPQFIFQYYEEEERQRGNFPDRFSGHQFPNYSSELNVNALLLGDSALYLCASSGGGPYNEQFFGPGTRLTVL.

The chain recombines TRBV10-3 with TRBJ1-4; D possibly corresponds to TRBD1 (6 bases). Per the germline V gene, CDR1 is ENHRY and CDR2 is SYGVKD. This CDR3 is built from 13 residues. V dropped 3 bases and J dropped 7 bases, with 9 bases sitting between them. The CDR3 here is CAISESDSEKLFF. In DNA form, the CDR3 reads TGTGCCATCAGTGAATCGGACAGTGAAAAACTGTTTTTT.

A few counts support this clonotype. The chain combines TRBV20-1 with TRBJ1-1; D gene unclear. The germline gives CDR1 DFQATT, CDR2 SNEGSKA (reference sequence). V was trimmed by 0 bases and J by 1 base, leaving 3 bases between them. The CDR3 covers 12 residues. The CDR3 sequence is CSARDWNTEAFF. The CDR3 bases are TGCAGTGCTAGAGATTGGAACACTGAAGCTTTCTTT.

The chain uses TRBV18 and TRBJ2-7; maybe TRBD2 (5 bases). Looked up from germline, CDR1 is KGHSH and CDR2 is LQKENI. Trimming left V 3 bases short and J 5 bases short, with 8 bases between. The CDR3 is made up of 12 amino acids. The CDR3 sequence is CASSPRTDEQYF. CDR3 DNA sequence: TGTGCCAGCTCACCTCGGACTGACGAGCAGTACTTC. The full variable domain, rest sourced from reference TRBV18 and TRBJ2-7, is NAGVMQNPRHLVRRRGQEARLRCSPMKGHSHVYWYRQLPEEGLKFMVYLQKENIIDESGMPKERFSAEFPKEGPSILRIQQVVRGDSAAYFCASSPRTDEQYFGPGTRLTVT.

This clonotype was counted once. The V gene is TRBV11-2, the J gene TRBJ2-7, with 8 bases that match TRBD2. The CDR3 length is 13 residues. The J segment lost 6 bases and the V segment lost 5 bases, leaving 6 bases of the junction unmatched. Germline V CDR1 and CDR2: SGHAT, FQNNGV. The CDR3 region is CASSLRGGSEQYV. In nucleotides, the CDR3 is TGTGCCAGCAGCCTCCGGGGGGGGTCCGAGCAGTACGTC.

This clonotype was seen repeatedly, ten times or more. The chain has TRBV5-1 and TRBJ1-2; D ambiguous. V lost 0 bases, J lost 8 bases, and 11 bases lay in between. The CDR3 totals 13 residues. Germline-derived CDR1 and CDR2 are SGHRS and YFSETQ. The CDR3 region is CASSLAPPSGYTF. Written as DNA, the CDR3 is TGCGCCAGCAGCTTGGCCCCACCCTCGGGCTACACCTTC.

Here the CDR3 reads CASTKTGYPYNEQFF. CDR3 DNA: TGTGCCAGCACCAAGACAGGGTACCCCTACAATGAGCAGTTCTTC. The V call is TRBV7-2, the J call TRBJ2-1; 7 bases are shared with TRBD1. V gave up 7 bases and J gave up 2 bases; unmatched junction bases: 8. This CDR3 spans 15 amino acids. Per the germline V gene, CDR1 is SGHTA and CDR2 is FQGNSA.

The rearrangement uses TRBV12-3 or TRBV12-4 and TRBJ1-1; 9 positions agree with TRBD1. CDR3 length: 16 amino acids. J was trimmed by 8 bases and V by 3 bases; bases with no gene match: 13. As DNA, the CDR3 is TGTGCCAGCAGTTTCCTAACAGGGGGCCCTAGGATGGAAGCTTTCTTT. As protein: CASSFLTGGPRMEAFF.

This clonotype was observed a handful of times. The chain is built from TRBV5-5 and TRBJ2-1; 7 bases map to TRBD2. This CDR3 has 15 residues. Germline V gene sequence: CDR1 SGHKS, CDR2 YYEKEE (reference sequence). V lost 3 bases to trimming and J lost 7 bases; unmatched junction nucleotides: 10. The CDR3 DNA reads TGTGCCAGCAGCTGGGAGGGTGCCAGGTGGAATGAGCAGTTCTTC. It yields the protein CASSWEGARWNEQFF.

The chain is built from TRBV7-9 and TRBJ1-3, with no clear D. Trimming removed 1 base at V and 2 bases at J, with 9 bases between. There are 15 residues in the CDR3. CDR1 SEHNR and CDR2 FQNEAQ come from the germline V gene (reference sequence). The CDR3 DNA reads TGTGCCAGCAGCTTAGGGGGTCACGCTGGAAACACCATATATTTT. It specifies CASSLGGHAGNTIYF.

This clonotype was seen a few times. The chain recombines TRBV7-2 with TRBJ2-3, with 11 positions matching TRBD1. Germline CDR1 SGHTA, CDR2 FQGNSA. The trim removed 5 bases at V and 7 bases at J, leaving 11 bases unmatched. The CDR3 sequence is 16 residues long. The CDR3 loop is CASSRWDRGIVNTQYF. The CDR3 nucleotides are TGTGCCAGCAGCCGCTGGGACAGGGGGATCGTGAATACGCAGTATTTT.

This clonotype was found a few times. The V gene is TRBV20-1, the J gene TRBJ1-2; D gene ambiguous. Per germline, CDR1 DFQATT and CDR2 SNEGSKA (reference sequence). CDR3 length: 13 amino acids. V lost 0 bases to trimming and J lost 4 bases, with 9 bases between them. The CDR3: CSARDPLSYGYTF. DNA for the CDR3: TGCAGTGCTAGAGATCCACTCAGCTATGGCTACACCTTC.

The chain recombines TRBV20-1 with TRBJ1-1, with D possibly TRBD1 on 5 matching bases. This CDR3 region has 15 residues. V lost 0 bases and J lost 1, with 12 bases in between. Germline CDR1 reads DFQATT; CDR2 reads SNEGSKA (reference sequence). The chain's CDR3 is CSARDRSGGNTEAFF. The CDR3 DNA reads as TGCAGTGCTAGAGATAGGAGCGGGGGGAACACTGAAGCTTTCTTT.

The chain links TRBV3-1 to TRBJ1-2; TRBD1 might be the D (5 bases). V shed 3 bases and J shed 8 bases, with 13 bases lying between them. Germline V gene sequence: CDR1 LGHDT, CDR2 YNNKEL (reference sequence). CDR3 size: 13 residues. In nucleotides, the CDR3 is TGTGCCAGCAGCCAGGGGGGAATCGGCGGCTACACCTTC. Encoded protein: CASSQGGIGGYTF.

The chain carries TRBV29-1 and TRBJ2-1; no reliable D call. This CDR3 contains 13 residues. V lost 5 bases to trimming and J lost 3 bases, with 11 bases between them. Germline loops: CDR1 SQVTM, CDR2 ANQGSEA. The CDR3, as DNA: TGCAGCGTTCTGACTTACCACTACAATGAGCAGTTCTTC. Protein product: CSVLTYHYNEQFF.